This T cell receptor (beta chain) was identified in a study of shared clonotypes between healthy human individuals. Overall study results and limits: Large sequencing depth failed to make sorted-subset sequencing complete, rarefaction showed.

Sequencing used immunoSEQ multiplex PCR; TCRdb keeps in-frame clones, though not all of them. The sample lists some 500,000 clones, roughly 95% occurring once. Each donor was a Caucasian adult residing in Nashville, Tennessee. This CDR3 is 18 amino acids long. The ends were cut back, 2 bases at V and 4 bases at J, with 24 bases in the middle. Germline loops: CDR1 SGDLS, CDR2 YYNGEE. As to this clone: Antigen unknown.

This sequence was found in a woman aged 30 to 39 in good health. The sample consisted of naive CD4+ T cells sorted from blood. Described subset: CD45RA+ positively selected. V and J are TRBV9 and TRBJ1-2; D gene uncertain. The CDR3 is CASSVSPLRPKRAYGYTF. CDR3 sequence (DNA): TGTGCCAGCAGCGTTTCCCCCCTTAGACCGAAGCGGGCCTATGGCTACACCTTC.